This TCR beta chain derives from a study of T cell repertoires in cytomegalovirus infection. Study-level information: It was the public TCR beta signatures that indicated both CMV infection and matching HLA type. Study-level results: In two of eight donors, the top clonotype was HLA-C-restricted CMV-specific. Cumulative public TCR beta family frequency identified CMV carriers with the relevant HLA.

One entry per CDR3 protein, called by TCRdb with MiXCR from the reads. The table includes nearly 550,000 distinct CDR3 sequences, about 15% detected once. With V trimmed by 0 bases and J by 5 bases, 8 bases remained unmatched. The germline CDR1 and CDR2 sequences are SGDLS and YYNGEE. The CDR3 runs to 16 residues. Notes on this clonotype: Its antigen is not identified.

V is TRBV9 and J is TRBJ2-5; 9 bases are shared with TRBD2. The clonotype originates from a human donor in good health (CMV status not recorded). Some clones in this sample may be carry-over from other donors' samples. Sequencing was carried out using CD8+ T cells from PBMCs. The CDR3 DNA sequence: TGTGCCAGCAGCGTAGTGGGGCGGGGGGGTCCGGAGACCCAGTACTTC. It specifies CASSVVGRGGPETQYF.